The entry below gives a single TCR beta chain sequence along with its context. Its cognate antigen is unknown. This sample was included in a study of T cells in tuberculosis. In the study overall: A South African cohort included IGRA-negative adolescents, latently infected IGRA-positive adolescents and adults with active tuberculosis. Overall study results and limits: Using the GMM-specific repertoire gave around 90% accuracy versus 70% with motifs. Active tuberculosis cases were adults; controls were adolescents.

This CDR3 is 16 amino acids long. Deletions cut 8 bases from V and 4 bases from J, with 22 bases between. In germline, CDR1 is SNHLY, CDR2 FYNNEI. Each donor contributed roughly 100,000 T cells on average, unsorted. Data came from immunoSEQ multiplex PCR; TCRdb stores just in-frame clones and leaves some out. The sample holds about 29,000 clones; 90% to 95% are singletons and the top ten take 4% to 5.5%. The chain links TRBV2 to TRBJ2-3, with a weak D call TRBD1 (5 bases). The clonotype originates from a donor aged 10 to 29 with latent tuberculosis or without tuberculosis infection. What was sequenced was PBMCs. Here the CDR3 DNA reads TGTGCCAGCGCATCCTTAGGGGTCCCAGGTTCAGATACGCAGTATTTT. The encoded protein is CASASLGVPGSDTQYF. The full variable domain, rest sourced from reference TRBV2 and TRBJ2-3, is EPEVTQTPSHQVTQMGQEVILRCVPISNHLYFYWYRQILGQKVEFLVSFYNNEISEKSEIFDDQFSVERPDGSNFTLKIRSTKLEDSAMYFCASASLGVPGSDTQYFGPGTRLTVL.